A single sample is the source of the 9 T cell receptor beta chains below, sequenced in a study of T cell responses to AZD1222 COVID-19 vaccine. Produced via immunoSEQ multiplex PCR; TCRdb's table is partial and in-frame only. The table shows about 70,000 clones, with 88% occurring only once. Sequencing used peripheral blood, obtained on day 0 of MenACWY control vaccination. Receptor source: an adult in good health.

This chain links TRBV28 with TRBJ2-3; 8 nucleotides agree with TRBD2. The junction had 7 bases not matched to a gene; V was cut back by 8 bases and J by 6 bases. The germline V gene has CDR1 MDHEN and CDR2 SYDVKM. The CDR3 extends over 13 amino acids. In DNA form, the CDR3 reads TGTGCCAGCGGAGGCGGGGGGAGGGATACGCAGTATTTT. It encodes CASGGGGRDTQYF. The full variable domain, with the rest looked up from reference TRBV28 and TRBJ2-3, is DVKVTQSSRYLVKRTGEKVFLECVQDMDHENMFWYRQDPGLGLRLIYFSYDVKMKEKGDIPEGYSVSREKKERFSLILESASTNQTSMYLCASGGGGRDTQYFGPGTRLTVL.

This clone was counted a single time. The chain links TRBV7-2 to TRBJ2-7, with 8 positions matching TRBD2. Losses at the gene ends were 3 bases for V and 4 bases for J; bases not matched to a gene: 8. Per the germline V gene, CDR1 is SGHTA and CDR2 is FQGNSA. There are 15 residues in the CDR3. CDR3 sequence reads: CASSLQRGGAYEQYF. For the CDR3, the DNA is TGTGCCAGCAGCTTGCAACGGGGGGGCGCTTACGAGCAGTACTTC.

The CDR3, as DNA: TGTGCCAGCTCACCAGGGCTAAACTATGGCTACACCTTC. It translates to CASSPGLNYGYTF. This chain joins TRBV18 and TRBJ1-2; no clear D gene. Trimming pared 2 bases from V and 2 bases from J, leaving 6 bases between. This CDR3 has 13 residues. Germline-derived CDR1 and CDR2 are KGHSH and LQKENI.

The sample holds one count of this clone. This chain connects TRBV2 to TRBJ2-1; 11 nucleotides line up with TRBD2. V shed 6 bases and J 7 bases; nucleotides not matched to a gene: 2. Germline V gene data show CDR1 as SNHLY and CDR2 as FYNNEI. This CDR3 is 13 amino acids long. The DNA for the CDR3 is TGTGCCAGCAGACTAGCGGGGGTAAATGAGCAGTTCTTC. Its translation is CASRLAGVNEQFF.

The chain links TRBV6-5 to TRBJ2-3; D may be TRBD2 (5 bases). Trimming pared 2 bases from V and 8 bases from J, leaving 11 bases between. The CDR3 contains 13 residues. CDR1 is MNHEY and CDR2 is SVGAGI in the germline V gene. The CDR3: CASSYASGITQYF. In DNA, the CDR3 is TGTGCCAGCAGTTACGCTTCCGGGATTACGCAGTATTTT.

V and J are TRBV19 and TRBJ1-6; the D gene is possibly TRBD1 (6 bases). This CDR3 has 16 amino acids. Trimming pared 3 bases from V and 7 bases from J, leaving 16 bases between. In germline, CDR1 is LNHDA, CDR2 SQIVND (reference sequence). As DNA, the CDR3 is TGTGCCAGTAGTATCCGCCTGACAGGTTCCAATTCACCCCTCCACTTT. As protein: CASSIRLTGSNSPLHF.

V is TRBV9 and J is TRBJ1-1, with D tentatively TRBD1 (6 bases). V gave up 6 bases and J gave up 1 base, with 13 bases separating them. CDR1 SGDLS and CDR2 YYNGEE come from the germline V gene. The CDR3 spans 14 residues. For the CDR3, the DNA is TGTGCCAGCACCCAGGGGATGAGGAACACTGAAGCTTTCTTT. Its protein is CASTQGMRNTEAFF.

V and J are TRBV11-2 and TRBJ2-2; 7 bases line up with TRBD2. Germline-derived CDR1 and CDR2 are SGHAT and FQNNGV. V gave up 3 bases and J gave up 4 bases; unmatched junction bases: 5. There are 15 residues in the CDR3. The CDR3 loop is CASSFGLAATGELFF. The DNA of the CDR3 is TGTGCCAGCAGCTTTGGCCTAGCGGCCACCGGGGAGCTGTTTTTT.

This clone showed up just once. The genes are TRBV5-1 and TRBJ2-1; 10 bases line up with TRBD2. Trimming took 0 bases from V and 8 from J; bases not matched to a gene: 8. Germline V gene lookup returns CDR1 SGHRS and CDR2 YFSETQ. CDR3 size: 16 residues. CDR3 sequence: CASSLGSSGGGDEQFF. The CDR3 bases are TGCGCCAGCAGCTTGGGTTCTAGCGGGGGAGGGGATGAGCAGTTCTTC.